Below, 18 T cell receptor beta chains from the same sample are listed, as sequenced in a study of CD8+ T cells in alopecia areata (dated by TCRdb to 2017 to 2018). Libraries came from the immunoSEQ multiplex PCR assay. RNA was extracted from all samples and reverse transcribed into cDNA as template for TCR sequencing. The clones in this table, taken by TCRdb from immuneACCESS, are in-frame only. Not every clone is retained; where verified, under half of the shortfall comes from an unresolved V gene, and the cause of the rest is unknown. Across this sample there are 120,000 to 150,000 clones, with roughly 60% seen only once. 36% of the sample is held by the ten biggest clonotypes. The sequencing input was CD8+ T cells sorted from blood. The receptors come from a human donor in good health.

CDR3 region: CASSEEAGGTGELFF. CDR3 in DNA: TGTGCCAGCAGTGAGGAAGCGGGAGGCACCGGGGAGCTGTTTTTT. The rearrangement joins TRBV2 to TRBJ2-2; 9 positions agree with TRBD2. The CDR3 consists of 15 residues. Germline V gene data show CDR1 as SNHLY and CDR2 as FYNNEI. Trimming took 3 bases from V and 4 from J; bases not matched to a gene: 3.

The V gene is TRBV5-6, the J gene TRBJ1-5, with D possibly being TRBD1 (6 bases). V lost 5 bases and J 8 bases, leaving 17 bases between the germline ends. Germline V gene data show CDR1 as SGHDT and CDR2 as YYEEEE. The CDR3 contains 14 residues. The DNA for the CDR3 is TGTGCCAGCAGTAATTGGAGGGGGAGGGAGCCCCAGCATTTT. It is translated as CASSNWRGREPQHF.

The chain is built from TRBV5-4 and TRBJ2-2; D uncertain. The V gene lost 0 bases and the J gene lost 4 bases, with 10 bases spanning the gap. CDR1 and CDR2 (germline): SGHNT, YYREEE (reference sequence). The CDR3 is made up of 15 amino acids. The CDR3 reads CASSLGPGITGELFF. DNA of the CDR3: TGTGCCAGCAGCTTGGGCCCCGGCATCACCGGGGAGCTGTTTTTT.

The chain carries TRBV6-6 and TRBJ2-7, with TRBD2 matching 8 bases. Germline CDR1 is MNHNY and CDR2 is SVGAGI (reference sequence). The CDR3 is made up of 15 amino acids. J was trimmed by 3 bases and V by 7 bases; bases with no gene match: 11. The CDR3 bases are TGTGCCAGCACCGCGGGACTAGTGAGAGACTACGAGCAGTACTTC. As protein: CASTAGLVRDYEQYF.

The chain uses TRBV14 and TRBJ2-4; TRBD2 is a possible D gene (5 bases). V lost 4 bases and J 0 bases, leaving 13 bases between the germline ends. Looked up from germline, CDR1 is SGHDN and CDR2 is FVKESK. CDR3 length: 16 amino acids. The CDR3 DNA reads as TGTGCCAGCAGCCGAGGACTGCGAGAAGCCAAAAACATTCAGTACTTC. Amino acid sequence: CASSRGLREAKNIQYF.

This sequence joins TRBV6-1 and TRBJ2-7, with 7 bases fitting TRBD2. The CDR3 is 17 amino acids. V lost 2 bases and J lost 3; bases outside the gene matches: 13. Germline CDR1 and CDR2: MNHNS and SASEGT. The CDR3 DNA reads TGTGCCAGCAGTGAATTAGGCGGGAGAACGACCTACTACGAGCAGTACTTC. This codes for CASSELGGRTTYYEQYF.

Only one count was recorded for this clone. The chain employs TRBV2 and TRBJ1-2, with D perhaps TRBD1 (6 bases). The CDR3 runs 13 residues. Germline CDR1 is SNHLY and CDR2 is FYNNEI. The germline V and J ends were trimmed by 10 bases and 7 bases, with 19 bases remaining between them. Here the CDR3 reads CATLEGGIGGYTF. In DNA, the CDR3 is TGTGCCACCTTGGAGGGGGGCATCGGTGGCTACACCTTC.

The V and J genes are TRBV5-1 and TRBJ1-1; the D gene is possibly TRBD1 (6 bases). Germline assignment: CDR1 SGHRS and CDR2 YFSETQ. CDR3 length: 13 amino acids. V was clipped by 5 bases and J by 4 bases, with 12 bases between them. CDR3 DNA sequence: TGCGCCAGCAGTCTACAGGGTGGCACTGAAGCTTTCTTT. Translation: CASSLQGGTEAFF.

This clone was counted many times. The chain joins TRBV2 to TRBJ2-7, with 7 bases fitting TRBD2. The CDR3 runs to 15 residues. V shed 7 bases and J 2 bases; nucleotides not matched to a gene: 11. CDR1 and CDR2 (germline): SNHLY, FYNNEI. CDR3 in amino acids: CASTPGLGVTYEQYF. CDR3 nucleotide sequence: TGTGCCAGCACCCCCGGACTAGGTGTAACCTACGAGCAGTACTTC.

CDR3 loop: CASSQETGFAYEQYF. In DNA, the CDR3 is TGCGCCAGCAGCCAAGAGACAGGGTTCGCCTACGAGCAGTACTTC. This chain joins TRBV4-1 and TRBJ2-7; the match to TRBD1 covers 7 bases. V dropped 0 bases and J dropped 2; count of bases not matched to a gene: 4. This CDR3 is 15 amino acids long. Germline V CDR1 and CDR2: MGHRA, YSYEKL.

V gene TRBV29-1 combines with J gene TRBJ2-1; TRBD1 matches 7 bases. The CDR3 runs 13 residues. The ends lost 5 bases at V and 3 bases at J; junction bases unmatched: 4. Germline lookup yields CDR1 SQVTM and CDR2 ANQGSEA. CDR3 amino acids: CSVPGQSYNEQFF. In DNA, the CDR3 is TGCAGCGTTCCGGGACAGAGCTACAATGAGCAGTTCTTC.

The V gene is TRBV4-1, the J gene TRBJ1-2; unclear D gene. The CDR3 is 18 residues long. V lost 1 base, J lost 0 bases, and 18 bases lay in between. Germline V gene lookup returns CDR1 MGHRA and CDR2 YSYEKL. The CDR3 sequence is CASSQAIRSKGANYGYTF. The CDR3 nucleotides are TGCGCCAGCAGCCAAGCTATCCGAAGTAAAGGCGCTAACTATGGCTACACCTTC.

The rearrangement joins TRBV27 to TRBJ2-1; D is uncertain. CDR3 size: 13 residues. With 0 bases removed from V and 6 bases from J, the gap between germline ends came to 6 bases. Germline CDR1 reads MNHEY; CDR2 reads SMNVEV (reference sequence). This CDR3 is CASSLSTLNEQFF. The DNA of the CDR3 is TGTGCCAGCAGTTTATCGACCCTCAATGAGCAGTTCTTC.

Here the CDR3 reads CASSYRTFTYTGELFF. CDR3 nucleotide sequence: TGTGCCAGCAGCTACCGGACTTTCACTTACACCGGGGAGCTGTTTTTT. The chain employs TRBV7-2 and TRBJ2-2, with D possibly being TRBD2 (5 bases). The CDR3 extends over 16 amino acids. The germline V gene encodes CDR1 SGHTA and CDR2 FQGNSA. The germline V and J ends were trimmed by 4 bases and 3 bases, with 15 bases remaining between them.

In this sample, this clone turned up once. The chain is built from TRBV27 and TRBJ2-1, with 8 bases matching TRBD2. CDR1 is MNHEY and CDR2 is SMNVEV in the germline V gene (reference sequence). Losses at the gene ends were 7 bases for V and 1 base for J; bases not matched to a gene: 9. The CDR3 has 16 residues. Here the CDR3 reads CASTWGSGTSYNEQFF. As DNA, the CDR3 is TGTGCCAGCACCTGGGGTAGCGGGACATCCTACAATGAGCAGTTCTTC.

This chain joins TRBV7-9 and TRBJ2-1; 8 nucleotides match TRBD1. The CDR3 is made up of 17 amino acids. Germline values: CDR1 SEHNR, CDR2 FQNEAQ (reference sequence). V lost 5 bases and J lost 4; bases outside the gene matches: 13. This CDR3 is CASSPQSGQGNYNEQFF. The CDR3 DNA follows: TGTGCCAGCAGCCCGCAATCCGGACAGGGAAATTACAATGAGCAGTTCTTC.

The rearrangement links TRBV5-4 to TRBJ2-1; 8 bases are shared with TRBD2. This CDR3 region has 17 residues. V gave up 1 base and J gave up 12 bases; unmatched junction bases: 18. Per germline, CDR1 SGHNT and CDR2 YYREEE (reference sequence). The CDR3 nucleotides read TGTGCCAGCAGCTTGCGGTTACTCGGGAGGGCGGGGGATGTGCAGTTCTTC. Its protein product is CASSLRLLGRAGDVQFF. The full variable domain, completed using reference TRBV5-4 and TRBJ2-1, is ETGVTQSPTHLIKTRGQQVTLRCSSQSGHNTVSWYQQALGQGPQFIFQYYREEENGRGNFPPRFSGLQFPNYSSELNVNALELDDSALYLCASSLRLLGRAGDVQFFGPGTRLTVL.

The V call is TRBV19, the J call TRBJ2-1, with a weak D call TRBD2 (6 bases). Germline lookup yields CDR1 LNHDA and CDR2 SQIVND (reference sequence). Trimming took 11 bases from V and 7 from J, leaving 12 bases between them. This CDR3 has 11 amino acids. The CDR3 is CASLAANEQFF. In DNA form, the CDR3 reads TGTGCCTCACTAGCCGCAAATGAGCAGTTCTTC. Complete variable domain (other parts from reference TRBV19 and TRBJ2-1): DGGITQSPKYLFRKEGQNVTLSCEQNLNHDAMYWYRQDPGQGLRLIYYSQIVNDFQKGDIAEGYSVSREKKESFPLTVTSAQKNPTAFYLCASLAANEQFFGPGTRLTVL.